Included here is one T cell receptor (beta chain) sequence, with context. The sample belongs to a study of CD8 T cells in Susac syndrome. Random hexamers served to reverse transcribe roughly 0.45 to 1 ug RNA. Amplification of TCR beta CDR3 across 54 Vbeta and 13 Jbeta was performed with immunoSEQ multiplex PCR. TCRdb independently ran MiXCR on the immunoSEQ multiplex PCR reads; one entry per CDR3 protein. The sample records approximately 120,000 distinct CDR3 sequences, around 91% being singletons. In germline, CDR1 is LNHDA, CDR2 SQIVND (reference sequence). V lost 5 bases, J lost 3 bases, and 11 bases lay in between. This CDR3 is 14 amino acids long.

The TCR comes from a human donor with multiple sclerosis. Material for sequencing was CD8+ T cells from PBMCs. The chain is built from TRBV19 and TRBJ2-1, with D unresolved. CDR3 in DNA: TGTGCCAGTAGTGCGGACGGATTCTACAATGAGCAGTTCTTC. Its protein is CASSADGFYNEQFF.